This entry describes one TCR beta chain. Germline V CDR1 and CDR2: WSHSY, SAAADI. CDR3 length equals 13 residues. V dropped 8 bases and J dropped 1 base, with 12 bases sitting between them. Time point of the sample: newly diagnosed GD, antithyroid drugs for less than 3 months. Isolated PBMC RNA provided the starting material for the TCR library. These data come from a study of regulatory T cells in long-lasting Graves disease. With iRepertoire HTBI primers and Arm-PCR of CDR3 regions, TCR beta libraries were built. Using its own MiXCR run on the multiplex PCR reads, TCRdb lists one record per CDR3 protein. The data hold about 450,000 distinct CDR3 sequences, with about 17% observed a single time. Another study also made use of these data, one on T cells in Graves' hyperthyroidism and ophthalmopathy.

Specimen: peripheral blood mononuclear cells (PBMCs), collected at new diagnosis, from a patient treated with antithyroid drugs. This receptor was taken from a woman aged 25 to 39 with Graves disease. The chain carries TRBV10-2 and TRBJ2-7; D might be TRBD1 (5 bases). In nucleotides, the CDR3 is TGCGCCAGCCTGGACAAGGGTTCCTACGAGCAGTACTTC. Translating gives CASLDKGSYEQYF.